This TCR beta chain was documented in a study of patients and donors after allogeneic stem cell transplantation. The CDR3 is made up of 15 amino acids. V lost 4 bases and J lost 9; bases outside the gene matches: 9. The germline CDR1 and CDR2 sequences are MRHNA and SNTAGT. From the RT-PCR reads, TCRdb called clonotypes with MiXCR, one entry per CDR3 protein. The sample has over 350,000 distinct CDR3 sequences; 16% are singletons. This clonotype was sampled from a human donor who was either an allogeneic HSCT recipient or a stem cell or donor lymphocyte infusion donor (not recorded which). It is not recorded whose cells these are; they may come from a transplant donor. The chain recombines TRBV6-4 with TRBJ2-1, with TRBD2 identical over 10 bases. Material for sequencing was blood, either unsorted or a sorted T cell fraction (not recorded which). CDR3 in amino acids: CASSVDSGGFAEQFF. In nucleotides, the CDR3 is TGTGCCAGCAGTGTAGATAGCGGGGGGTTCGCTGAGCAGTTCTTC.